Shown below are 24 T cell receptor beta chains from a single sample sequenced in a study of T cell clones after liver transplantation. TCRdb's table, derived via immunoSEQ multiplex PCR, lists solely in-frame clones and lacks some. This sample has roughly 40,000 clones; about 86% occur once, and the top ten carry 2% to 2.5%. The sample consisted of CD4+ T cells from blood, taken 24 months after liver transplant. Receptors were obtained from a human patient who received a liver transplant. Some T cells may be transferred from the graft donor.

This clone was counted once. The rearrangement uses TRBV7-2 and TRBJ2-7, with unresolved D. The CDR3 spans 13 residues. V was cut by 1 base and J by 0 bases, with 4 bases left in between. Germline V gene sequence: CDR1 SGHTA, CDR2 FQGNSA. The CDR3 DNA reads as TGTGCCAGCAGCTTAGAAATCTCCTACGAGCAGTACTTC. It encodes CASSLEISYEQYF.

V is TRBV9 and J is TRBJ1-6; 11 bases are shared with TRBD1. This CDR3 is built from 16 residues. Trimming cost V 4 bases and J 6 bases; bases outside gene matches: 6. Germline V gene data show CDR1 as SGDLS and CDR2 as YYNGEE. The CDR3 loop is CASSSGGTGGNSPLHF. DNA of the CDR3: TGTGCCAGCAGCTCCGGGGGGACAGGGGGTAATTCACCCCTCCACTTT.

The chain has TRBV7-7 and TRBJ2-3; 14 nucleotides line up with TRBD2. Germline assignment: CDR1 SSHAT and CDR2 FNYEAQ (reference sequence). V lost 5 bases to trimming and J lost 4 bases; unmatched junction nucleotides: 2. This CDR3 spans 15 amino acids. This CDR3 reads CASSRTSGGPDTQYF. The CDR3 nucleotides read TGTGCCAGCAGCCGGACTAGCGGGGGGCCAGATACGCAGTATTTT. Drawing the rest from reference TRBV7-7 and TRBJ2-3, the complete variable domain is GAGVSQSPRYKVTKRGQDVTLRCDPISSHATLYWYQQALGQGPEFLTYFNYEAQPDKSGLPSDRFSAERPEGSISTLTIQRTEQRDSAMYRCASSRTSGGPDTQYFGPGTRLTVL.

The chain employs TRBV6-1 and TRBJ2-3; D remains unclear. Deletions cut 0 bases from V and 0 bases from J, with 7 bases between. Germline lookup yields CDR1 MNHNS and CDR2 SASEGT. This CDR3 is 15 amino acids long. The DNA of the CDR3 is TGTGCCAGCAGTGAAGCATGGGGTAGCACAGATACGCAGTATTTT. Protein: CASSEAWGSTDTQYF.

The genes are TRBV19 and TRBJ1-6; 10 bases are shared with TRBD1. The ends lost 3 bases at V and 7 bases at J; junction bases unmatched: 6. The CDR3 extends over 16 amino acids. Germline V gene lookup returns CDR1 LNHDA and CDR2 SQIVND (reference sequence). This chain's CDR3 is CASSIGTGVRNSPLHF. The CDR3 DNA reads as TGTGCCAGTAGTATTGGGACAGGGGTTCGGAATTCACCCCTCCACTTT.

This chain uses TRBV5-1 with TRBJ2-2, with TRBD1 matching 12 bases. CDR3 length: 17 residues. The J segment lost 4 bases and the V segment lost 4 bases, leaving 8 bases of the junction unmatched. Per the germline V gene, CDR1 is SGHRS and CDR2 is YFSETQ. The DNA of the CDR3 is TGCGCCAGCAGCCGGCCGGGACAGGGGGCGGGCACCGGGGAGCTGTTTTTT. This translates into CASSRPGQGAGTGELFF.

The CDR3 DNA reads TGCGCCAGCAGCGACCTCTCCACCGGCTCCTACAATGAGCAGTTCTTC. Amino acid sequence: CASSDLSTGSYNEQFF. The V call is TRBV5-1, the J call TRBJ2-1; the D is unclear. This CDR3 has 16 residues. Looked up from germline, CDR1 is SGHRS and CDR2 is YFSETQ. V dropped 4 bases and J dropped 0 bases, with 14 bases sitting between them.

The genes are TRBV6-5 and TRBJ1-5, with a weak D call TRBD1 (5 bases). V lost 8 bases and J 1 base, leaving 12 bases between the germline ends. Germline values: CDR1 MNHEY, CDR2 SVGAGI. The CDR3 is made up of 14 amino acids. The DNA of the CDR3 is TGTGCCAGCGGGGGAGGGGAAAGCAATCAGCCCCAGCATTTT. Protein sequence: CASGGGESNQPQHF.

The CDR3 loop reads CASSPTGETQYF. The CDR3 DNA follows: TGTGCCAGCAGTCCAACCGGGGAGACCCAGTACTTC. The V gene is TRBV27, the J gene TRBJ2-5, with D hard to call. Trimming took off 5 bases at V and 5 bases at J, with 9 bases between the two ends. The germline V gene encodes CDR1 MNHEY and CDR2 SMNVEV (reference sequence). This CDR3 is 12 amino acids long.

The J gene is TRBJ1-6, the V gene TRBV30; 7 nucleotides agree with TRBD1. The CDR3 totals 13 residues. CDR1 is GTSNPN and CDR2 is SVGIG in the germline V gene (reference sequence). Here the CDR3 DNA reads TGTGCACGGACCGGGACAGCTAATTCACCCCTCCACTTT. Translation: CARTGTANSPLHF.

The rearrangement uses TRBV19 and TRBJ1-5; no clear D gene. CDR1 and CDR2 (germline): LNHDA, SQIVND (reference sequence). The CDR3 length is 15 residues. Trimming pared 3 bases from V and 1 base from J, leaving 10 bases between. The CDR3 nucleotides read TGTGCCAGTAGTATGGGTTCGGGGAGCAATCAGCCCCAGCATTTT. This gives the protein CASSMGSGSNQPQHF.

V and J are TRBV5-1 and TRBJ1-1, with D possibly being TRBD1 (5 bases). The germline V and J ends were trimmed by 0 bases and 4 bases, with 7 bases remaining between them. This CDR3 contains 13 residues. Germline assignment: CDR1 SGHRS and CDR2 YFSETQ. CDR3 in amino acids: CASSLGGVTEAFF. The CDR3 region has the DNA TGCGCCAGCAGCTTGGGAGGGGTCACTGAAGCTTTCTTT.

J is TRBJ1-5 and V is TRBV28, with 7 positions matching TRBD1. The germline V gene has CDR1 MDHEN and CDR2 SYDVKM. V shed 6 bases, J shed 7 bases, and the junction held 12 bases outside the gene matches. The CDR3 extends over 15 amino acids. For the CDR3, the DNA is TGTGCCAGCAGGTCATCCGGGACAGTGAAACAGCCCCAGCATTTT. Its protein product is CASRSSGTVKQPQHF. Supplemented by reference TRBV28 and TRBJ1-5, the full variable domain reads DVKVTQSSRYLVKRTGEKVFLECVQDMDHENMFWYRQDPGLGLRLIYFSYDVKMKEKGDIPEGYSVSREKKERFSLILESASTNQTSMYLCASRSSGTVKQPQHFGDGTRLSIL.

This rearrangement joins TRBV20-1 to TRBJ2-5; D ambiguous. This CDR3 comprises 11 residues. V gave up 2 bases and J gave up 5 bases, with 6 bases separating them. CDR1 and CDR2 (germline): DFQATT, SNEGSKA (reference sequence). The CDR3 loop is CSARNSETQYF. The CDR3 DNA reads TGCAGTGCTAGAAATAGTGAGACCCAGTACTTC.

This chain connects TRBV7-2 to TRBJ1-5; D uncertain. With 1 base removed from V and 0 bases from J, the gap between germline ends came to 10 bases. This CDR3 has 16 amino acids. CDR1 is SGHTA, CDR2 FQGNSA, per germline. The CDR3 sequence is CASSLDIADSNQPQHF. The CDR3 DNA reads as TGTGCCAGCAGCTTAGACATTGCCGATAGCAATCAGCCCCAGCATTTT.

CDR3 bases: TGTGCCAGCTCGGGGGCCCTCACAGATACGCAGTATTTT. Amino acid sequence: CASSGALTDTQYF. The chain links TRBV18 to TRBJ2-3; possible D gene TRBD1, 6 bases. Trimming cost V 6 bases and J 2 bases, with 9 bases left between them. CDR3 size: 13 residues. The germline V gene encodes CDR1 KGHSH and CDR2 LQKENI.

Only one count was recorded for this clone. The chain employs TRBV2 and TRBJ1-5; possible D gene TRBD1, 6 bases. Trimming took 8 bases from V and 3 from J, leaving 11 bases between them. This CDR3 is 13 amino acids long. CDR1 and CDR2 from the germline V gene are SNHLY and FYNNEI. In nucleotides, the CDR3 is TGTGCCAGCTCTAGGGACAACAATCAGCCCCAGCATTTT. Encoded protein: CASSRDNNQPQHF.

This chain connects TRBV7-9 to TRBJ2-7; a possible D gene is TRBD1 (5 bases). Germline V lookup: CDR1 SEHNR, CDR2 FQNEAQ (reference sequence). The V end was cut by 3 bases, the J end by 4 bases, with 13 bases between. This CDR3 is 14 amino acids long. The CDR3 sequence: CASSFLQGGYEQYF. DNA of the CDR3: TGTGCCAGCAGCTTCCTTCAGGGTGGGTACGAGCAGTACTTC.

This chain links TRBV7-9 with TRBJ1-6; tentative D call: TRBD1 (5 bases). This CDR3 comprises 17 residues. Trimming took 0 bases from V and 7 from J, leaving 16 bases between them. Germline V gives CDR1 SEHNR, CDR2 FQNEAQ (reference sequence). The DNA for the CDR3 is TGTGCCAGCAGCTTAGCGGGAGCAGGGACCGGCAATTCACCCCTCCACTTT. It yields the protein CASSLAGAGTGNSPLHF.

This chain links TRBV7-8 with TRBJ2-3; TRBD2 aligns across 9 bases. V was pared by 8 bases and J by 5 bases, with 5 bases of the junction left unmatched. The CDR3 sequence is 13 residues long. Germline lookup yields CDR1 SGHVS and CDR2 FQNEAQ. CDR3 protein: CASRAGGLDTQYF. DNA of the CDR3: TGTGCCAGCCGAGCGGGGGGACTAGATACGCAGTATTTT.

The V and J genes are TRBV19 and TRBJ2-3; 11 bases are shared with TRBD2. This CDR3 spans 15 amino acids. CDR1 is LNHDA, CDR2 SQIVND, per germline (reference sequence). V was pared by 8 bases and J by 4 bases, with 8 bases of the junction left unmatched. The CDR3 nucleotides read TGTGCCAGTCGTTCGACTAGCGGGACTTCAGATACGCAGTATTTT. Protein: CASRSTSGTSDTQYF.

The chain carries TRBV28 and TRBJ1-5; D is unclear. This CDR3 is built from 16 residues. CDR1 is MDHEN and CDR2 is SYDVKM in the germline V gene. The germline V and J ends were trimmed by 4 bases and 1 base, with 14 bases remaining between them. CDR3 nucleotides: TGTGCCAGCAGTTCCGCGGCGAAGGGCAGCAATCAGCCCCAGCATTTT. Translation: CASSSAAKGSNQPQHF.

The chain has TRBV5-4 and TRBJ2-7, with 7 bases matching TRBD2. With V trimmed by 0 bases and J by 2 bases, 5 bases remained unmatched. This CDR3 spans 15 amino acids. Looked up from germline, CDR1 is SGHNT and CDR2 is YYREEE (reference sequence). The CDR3 DNA reads as TGTGCCAGCAGCTTGGGAGCGGGATTGGCCTACGAGCAGTACTTC. Translating gives CASSLGAGLAYEQYF. Complete variable domain (other parts from reference TRBV5-4 and TRBJ2-7): ETGVTQSPTHLIKTRGQQVTLRCSSQSGHNTVSWYQQALGQGPQFIFQYYREEENGRGNFPPRFSGLQFPNYSSELNVNALELDDSALYLCASSLGAGLAYEQYFGPGTRLTVT.

The chain uses TRBV12-5 and TRBJ1-4; no reliable D call. Trimming took off 1 base at V and 4 bases at J, with 10 bases between the two ends. CDR3 length: 15 amino acids. The germline V gene has CDR1 LGHNT and CDR2 FRNRAP. The CDR3: CASGLGDSGNEKLFF. The DNA for the CDR3 is TGTGCTAGTGGTTTGGGGGATTCCGGTAATGAAAAACTGTTTTTT.